This entry lists 27 T cell receptor beta chains sequenced from one sample in a study of blood T cell repertoires in COVID-19. Profiled with immunoSEQ multiplex PCR; TCRdb holds only in-frame clones, not every one. The sample holds approximately 390,000 clones, roughly 88% seen once. Material for sequencing was PBMCs or T cells enriched from blood (not recorded which). These TCRs come from a woman aged 40 to 50 with acute COVID-19.

This chain connects TRBV6-5 to TRBJ2-7; D perhaps matches TRBD1 (5 bases). V was shortened by 0 bases and J by 4 bases, with 13 bases between the two germline ends. This CDR3 is built from 15 residues. Per germline, CDR1 MNHEY and CDR2 SVGAGI. The CDR3 coding sequence is TGTGCCAGCAGTTACTCTGGGGCAGACCCTTACGAGCAGTACTTC. Translation gives CASSYSGADPYEQYF.

The chain employs TRBV3-1 (or the pseudogene TRBV3-2) and TRBJ2-7, with 9 bases that match TRBD2. The CDR3 runs 16 residues. Trimming removed 1 base from V and 4 bases from J; junction bases left unmatched: 8. Germline V gene data show CDR1 as LGHDT and CDR2 as YNNKEL (reference sequence). The CDR3 region is CASSQGLAGFMYEQYF. The CDR3 DNA is TGTGCCAGCAGCCAAGGGCTAGCGGGGTTCATGTACGAGCAGTACTTC.

This chain joins TRBV4-1 and TRBJ2-3; TRBD1 matches at 8 bases. The germline CDR1 and CDR2 sequences are MGHRA and YSYEKL. V gave up 3 bases and J gave up 6 bases; unmatched junction bases: 8. The CDR3 covers 15 residues. The CDR3 loop is CASSQTGVGRDTQYF. The DNA of the CDR3 is TGCGCCAGCAGCCAGACAGGGGTGGGGCGGGATACGCAGTATTTT.

The J gene is TRBJ2-7, the V gene TRBV2; 9 bases align to TRBD2. From germline, CDR1 is SNHLY and CDR2 FYNNEI. This CDR3 region has 15 residues. After removal of 3 bases from V and 2 bases from J, the junction contained 5 bases not matched to a gene. The DNA of the CDR3 is TGTGCCAGCAGTGATCTAGCGGGGAAGACCTACGAGCAGTACTTC. This gives the protein CASSDLAGKTYEQYF.

The chain has TRBV9 and TRBJ2-2; TRBD1 is a possible D gene (6 bases). This CDR3 spans 15 amino acids. Trimming shortened V by 4 bases and J by 7 bases, and 17 bases separated the two germline ends. Per the germline V gene, CDR1 is SGDLS and CDR2 is YYNGEE. CDR3 sequence reads: CASSSLGGGGGELFF. DNA of the CDR3: TGTGCCAGCAGCTCCCTAGGTGGGGGCGGCGGGGAGCTGTTTTTT.

In DNA, the CDR3 is TGTGCCAGCGGTCCTTCGGGACAGCTAAACACTGAAGCTTTCTTT. Encoded protein: CASGPSGQLNTEAFF. The chain combines TRBV7-9 with TRBJ1-1; 7 bases fit TRBD1. The length of the CDR3 is 15 residues. Per germline, CDR1 SEHNR and CDR2 FQNEAQ (reference sequence). The trim removed 8 bases at V and 2 bases at J, leaving 11 bases unmatched.

The sample holds a few counts of this clone. The CDR3 nucleotides read TGTGCCAGCTCGACCGGGGGGATTGAGCAGTTCTTC. As protein: CASSTGGIEQFF. This chain connects TRBV18 to TRBJ2-1; 7 bases fit TRBD2. The CDR3 runs 12 residues. The germline V gene has CDR1 KGHSH and CDR2 LQKENI. V was pared by 6 bases and J by 9 bases, with 5 bases of the junction left unmatched.

J is TRBJ1-1 and V is TRBV6-6; TRBD1 is a possible D gene (5 bases). CDR1 MNHNY and CDR2 SVGAGI come from the germline V gene (reference sequence). V lost 4 bases and J lost 7, with 7 bases in between. The CDR3 is 11 residues long. Here the CDR3 DNA reads TGTGCCAGCAGTTGGACACTTGAAGCTTTCTTT. Its protein product is CASSWTLEAFF.

This clone was seen at least ten times. V usage is TRBV20-1 and J usage is TRBJ2-3, with a weak D call TRBD2 (5 bases). Germline lookup yields CDR1 DFQATT and CDR2 SNEGSKA (reference sequence). The CDR3 length is 13 residues. With 3 bases removed from V and 0 bases from J, the gap between germline ends came to 7 bases. The DNA of the CDR3 is TGCAGTGCTAGTCCGGGGAGCACAGATACGCAGTATTTT. Translating gives CSASPGSTDTQYF.

The chain recombines TRBV10-2 with TRBJ1-1; D call uncertain. Between the trimmed V and J ends, which lost 4 bases and 1 base, there was a span of 7 bases. From germline, CDR1 is WSHSY and CDR2 SAAADI. The CDR3 spans 13 residues. The CDR3, as DNA: TGCGCCAGCAGTGTCGTGGCGAACACTGAAGCTTTCTTT. Protein product: CASSVVANTEAFF.

This clone was counted a single time. J is TRBJ1-3 and V is TRBV19, with 10 bases fitting TRBD1. The CDR3 extends over 15 amino acids. Germline CDR1 reads LNHDA; CDR2 reads SQIVND (reference sequence). With V trimmed by 3 bases and J by 2 bases, 1 base remained unmatched. The CDR3 region is CASSIGTGAGNTIYF. DNA for the CDR3: TGTGCCAGTAGTATCGGGACAGGGGCTGGAAACACCATATATTTT. Full variable domain (rest looked up from reference TRBV19 and TRBJ1-3): DGGITQSPKYLFRKEGQNVTLSCEQNLNHDAMYWYRQDPGQGLRLIYYSQIVNDFQKGDIAEGYSVSREKKESFPLTVTSAQKNPTAFYLCASSIGTGAGNTIYFGEGSWLTVV.

This clone was seen a few times. The chain carries TRBV2 and TRBJ1-1, with D unresolved. The germline CDR1 and CDR2 sequences are SNHLY and FYNNEI. Trimming stripped 7 bases from V and 0 bases from J, with 12 bases between. The CDR3 extends over 14 amino acids. The CDR3 nucleotides are TGTGCCAGCAAAGTTACGGTATTGAACACTGAAGCTTTCTTT. Translating gives CASKVTVLNTEAFF.

The gene calls are TRBV7-2 and TRBJ1-1; possibly TRBD1 for D (5 bases). This CDR3 is built from 14 residues. Between the trimmed V and J ends, which lost 1 base and 10 bases, there was a span of 16 bases. Germline V CDR1 and CDR2: SGHTA, FQGNSA. The CDR3 loop is CASSLVRGSLGAFF. The CDR3, as DNA: TGTGCCAGCAGCTTAGTAAGGGGAAGCTTGGGAGCTTTCTTT.

The V and J genes are TRBV19 and TRBJ1-2, with 8 bases identical to TRBD1. This CDR3 region has 16 residues. Germline V gene data show CDR1 as LNHDA and CDR2 as SQIVND (reference sequence). V shed 7 bases and J 4 bases; nucleotides not matched to a gene: 14. The chain's CDR3 is CASTLPGAGGAYGYTF. CDR3 in DNA: TGTGCCAGTACCCTCCCGGGGGCAGGGGGCGCCTATGGCTACACCTTC.

The gene calls are TRBV2 and TRBJ2-7, with a tentative D call TRBD1 (6 bases). The germline V and J ends were trimmed by 6 bases and 5 bases, with 11 bases remaining between them. The CDR3 has 12 residues. Germline values: CDR1 SNHLY, CDR2 FYNNEI. DNA for the CDR3: TGTGCCAGCAGGACTGACAGGAACGAGCAGTACTTC. It codes for CASRTDRNEQYF.

This clone was seen just once. Other DNA sequences in this sample translate to the same CDR3. This sequence joins TRBV9 and TRBJ2-7; the match to TRBD1 covers 7 bases. V shed 3 bases and J 3 bases; nucleotides not matched to a gene: 0. Germline CDR1 SGDLS, CDR2 YYNGEE. This CDR3 is 12 amino acids long. The CDR3 DNA reads as TGTGCCAGCAGCGGACAGGGCTACGAGCAGTACTTC. Its translation is CASSGQGYEQYF.

This clone was seen only once. The chain combines TRBV9 with TRBJ1-1; 7 bases agree with TRBD1. Germline V gives CDR1 SGDLS, CDR2 YYNGEE. The CDR3 length is 15 residues. Trimming took 2 bases from V and 5 from J; bases not matched to a gene: 9. The CDR3 reads CASSVHPGTATEAFF. CDR3 bases: TGTGCCAGCAGCGTCCACCCCGGGACAGCTACTGAAGCTTTCTTT.

This rearrangement joins TRBV19 to TRBJ2-5; 7 nucleotides match TRBD1. Germline CDR1 LNHDA, CDR2 SQIVND (reference sequence). The CDR3 contains 13 residues. After removal of 6 bases from V and 4 bases from J, the junction contained 5 bases not matched to a gene. This chain's CDR3 is CASSETGLETQYF. The CDR3 DNA is TGTGCCAGTAGCGAGACAGGGCTAGAGACCCAGTACTTC.

The CDR3 DNA reads TGTGCCAGCAGCCCGTGGGGGAGGTCCAGCGATGAGAATGAGCAGTTCTTC. Translation gives CASSPWGRSSDENEQFF. The J gene is TRBJ2-1, the V gene TRBV14, with D possibly TRBD2 on 6 matching bases. CDR1 is SGHDN and CDR2 is FVKESK in the germline V gene. The V gene lost 4 bases and the J gene lost 7 bases, with 23 bases spanning the gap. The CDR3 extends over 17 amino acids.

The chain carries TRBV7-9 and TRBJ2-5, with D tentatively TRBD1 (6 bases). The CDR3 length is 12 residues. Trimming stripped 8 bases from V and 5 bases from J, with 12 bases between. Germline V gene sequence: CDR1 SEHNR, CDR2 FQNEAQ (reference sequence). The CDR3, as DNA: TGTGCCAGCGCACAACAGGGTGAGACCCAGTACTTC. Translation gives CASAQQGETQYF.

This sequence joins TRBV2 and TRBJ1-6; tentative D call: TRBD1 (5 bases). Germline loops: CDR1 SNHLY, CDR2 FYNNEI. CDR3 length: 14 amino acids. V was shortened by 8 bases and J by 8 bases, with 16 bases between the two germline ends. The CDR3 region is CASYLDSVYSPLHF. The CDR3 DNA reads TGTGCCAGCTATCTCGACAGCGTTTATTCACCCCTCCACTTT.

The gene calls are TRBV24-1 and TRBJ2-1, with 14 nucleotides matching TRBD2. The ends lost 6 bases at V and 0 bases at J; junction bases unmatched: 12. This CDR3 has 20 amino acids. The V gene's germline CDR1 is KGHDR and CDR2 SFDVKD. The CDR3 nucleotides read TGTGCCACCAGTCAGCCGGGACTAGCGGGGGACCCATTCTCCTACAATGAGCAGTTCTTC. Its protein is CATSQPGLAGDPFSYNEQFF.

The genes are TRBV5-4 and TRBJ1-6, with TRBD1 matching over 7 bases. The CDR3 has 18 residues. Trimming took 2 bases from V and 2 from J; bases not matched to a gene: 10. Germline assignment: CDR1 SGHNT and CDR2 YYREEE (reference sequence). DNA for the CDR3: TGTGCCAGCAGCTTTTGGTCGGGACAGATAACCTATAATTCACCCCTCCACTTT. Its protein product is CASSFWSGQITYNSPLHF.

The V gene is TRBV21-1, the J gene TRBJ2-4; TRBD2 was called by the table and not checked on the DNA. TRBV21-1 corresponds to a pseudogene. The CDR3 extends over 17 amino acids. In nucleotides, the CDR3 is TGTGCCAGCAGCACAAGAGGGGGGGATGAAGCCAAAAACATTCAGTACTTC. Translation: CASSTRGGDEAKNIQYF.

The V and J genes are TRBV11-3 and TRBJ2-2, with 9 positions matching TRBD1. CDR1 SGHNT and CDR2 YENEEA come from the germline V gene. The V segment lost 0 bases and the J segment 5 bases; nucleotides outside the gene matches: 10. The CDR3 has 18 residues. This chain's CDR3 is CASSLEYRGLEGTGELFF. The CDR3 nucleotides read TGTGCCAGCAGCTTAGAATACAGGGGGCTGGAAGGGACCGGGGAGCTGTTTTTT.

This clone was counted a few times. The rearrangement links TRBV3-1 (or the pseudogene TRBV3-2) to TRBJ1-6; D is unclear. The CDR3 sequence is 12 residues long. V was clipped by 3 bases and J by 9 bases, with 6 bases between them. Germline loops: CDR1 LGHDT, CDR2 YNNKEL (reference sequence). The CDR3 loop is CASSQEGSPLHF. The CDR3 region has the DNA TGTGCCAGCAGCCAGGAGGGTTCACCCCTCCACTTT.

This chain uses TRBV6-1 with TRBJ1-2; 8 bases match TRBD1. Germline CDR1 is MNHNS and CDR2 is SASEGT. The CDR3 is 16 amino acids. V lost 2 bases and J lost 3; bases outside the gene matches: 8. CDR3 sequence: CASSEYGQGPDYGYTF. The DNA for the CDR3 is TGTGCCAGCAGTGAATATGGACAGGGCCCTGACTATGGCTACACCTTC.